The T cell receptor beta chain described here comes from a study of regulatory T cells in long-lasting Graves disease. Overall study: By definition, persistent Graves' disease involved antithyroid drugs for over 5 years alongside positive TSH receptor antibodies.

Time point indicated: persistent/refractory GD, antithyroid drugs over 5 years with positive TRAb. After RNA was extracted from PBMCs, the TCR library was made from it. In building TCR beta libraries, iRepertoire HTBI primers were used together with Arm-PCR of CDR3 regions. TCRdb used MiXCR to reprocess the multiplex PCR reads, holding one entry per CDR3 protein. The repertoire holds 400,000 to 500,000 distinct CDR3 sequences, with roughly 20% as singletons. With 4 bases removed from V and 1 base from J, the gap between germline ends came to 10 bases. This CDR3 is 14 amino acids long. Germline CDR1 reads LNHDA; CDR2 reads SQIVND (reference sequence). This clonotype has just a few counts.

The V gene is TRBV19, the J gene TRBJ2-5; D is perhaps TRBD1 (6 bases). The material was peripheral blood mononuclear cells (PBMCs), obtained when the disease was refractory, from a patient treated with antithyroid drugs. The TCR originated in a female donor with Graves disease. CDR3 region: CASSKRTAQETQYF. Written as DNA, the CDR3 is TGTGCCAGTAGTAAACGGACAGCCCAAGAGACCCAGTACTTC. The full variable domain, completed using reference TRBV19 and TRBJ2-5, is DGGITQSPKYLFRKEGQNVTLSCEQNLNHDAMYWYRQDPGQGLRLIYYSQIVNDFQKGDIAEGYSVSREKKESFPLTVTSAQKNPTAFYLCASSKRTAQETQYFGPGTRLLVL.